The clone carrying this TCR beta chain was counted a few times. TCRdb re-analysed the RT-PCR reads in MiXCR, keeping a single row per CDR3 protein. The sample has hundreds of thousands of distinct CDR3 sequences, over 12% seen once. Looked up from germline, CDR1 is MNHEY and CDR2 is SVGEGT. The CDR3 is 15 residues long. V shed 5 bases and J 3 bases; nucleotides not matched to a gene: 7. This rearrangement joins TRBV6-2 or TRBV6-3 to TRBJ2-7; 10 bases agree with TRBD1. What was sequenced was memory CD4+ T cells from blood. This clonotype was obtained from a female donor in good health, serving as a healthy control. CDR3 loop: CASSPLDRGFYEQYF. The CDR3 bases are TGTGCCAGCAGTCCGCTGGACAGGGGGTTCTACGAGCAGTACTTC.